A selection of T cell receptor beta chains follows, all from one sample in a study of blood T cell repertoires in COVID-19. Some clones are missing from TCRdb's copy, which holds only in-frame ones; the method was immunoSEQ multiplex PCR. Of 250,000 to 350,000 clones in the sample, around 82% were seen once. Sequenced input: peripheral blood. The source of these receptors is a human donor with COVID-19, enrolled during active disease. The donor label of this sample is uncertain. Each CDR3 is given with its conserved first and last residue. The order of the fields is CDR3 protein, clone size, V gene, J gene. The size of a clone is reported for some rows only, either as once, few or many, or as a class for expanded clones.

CASNLPGNEQFF,once,TRBV7-9,TRBJ2-1
CSVGRTGAWYEQYF,.,TRBV29-1,TRBJ2-7
CSASTLAGGTYNEQFF,once,TRBV20-1,TRBJ2-1
CATSRAAGLGVGEKLFF,.,TRBV15,TRBJ1-4
CASMLTGGSSGNTIYF,.,TRBV7-9,TRBJ1-3
CASSLDSGNIQYF,.,TRBV7-3,TRBJ2-4
CASSQRTGSGNTIYF,.,TRBV16,TRBJ1-3
CASSRVAGTDTQYF,.,TRBV4-3,TRBJ2-3
CASNGAGFGSPLHF,.,TRBV2,TRBJ1-6
CASSEGRGWDEQYF,.,TRBV2,TRBJ2-7
CASSYSRGSFEQFF,.,TRBV6-2/TRBV6-3,TRBJ2-1
CASKIQQGREAFF,.,TRBV19,TRBJ1-1
CATLEYSNQPQHF,once,TRBV10-3,TRBJ1-5
CASSLGASGNDEQFF,.,TRBV27,TRBJ2-1
CASSDRDRGGYTF,.,TRBV6-1,TRBJ1-2
CASSLMVSGGEPLHF,.,TRBV7-2,TRBJ1-6